These T cell receptor beta chains were read from a single sample in a study of CD8 T cells in Susac syndrome. TCRdb ran MiXCR on the immunoSEQ multiplex PCR reads and lists one entry per CDR3 protein. The top ten clones hold 0.098% of a sample with approximately 190,000 distinct CDR3 sequences, approximately 94% of them seen once. Material: CD4+ T cells from PBMCs. All receptors come from a human donor with Susac syndrome. The CDR3 runs from the conserved cysteine through the conserved F or W. Each record gives: V gene, clone size, D gene, J gene, CDR3 DNA, CDR3 protein. D genes are given only for firm matches. Clone sizes are given selectively: once, few, many, or a class where the clone is expanded.

TRBV7-8,.,.,TRBJ1-5,TGTGCCAGCAGCTCGGGGGGGTATCAGCCCCAGCATTTT,CASSSGGYQPQHF
TRBV30,.,.,TRBJ1-5,TGTGCCTGGAGTCTCGAACGCAATCAGCCCCAGCATTTT,CAWSLERNQPQHF
TRBV20-1,.,TRBD2,TRBJ2-1,TGCAGTGCTGATGAACTAGCGGGGGCAACCAATGAGCAGTTCTTC,CSADELAGATNEQFF
TRBV5-4,.,.,TRBJ2-3,TGTGCCAGCAGCTTGCGGGGGAGGGATACGCAGTATTTT,CASSLRGRDTQYF
TRBV7-9,.,TRBD1,TRBJ2-3,TGTGCCAGCAGCGGAGAACAGGGGAGAGGGCTACCAGATACGCAGTATTTT,CASSGEQGRGLPDTQYF
TRBV11-3,.,.,TRBJ2-1,TGTGCCAGCAGCCCCAGGCCGTCTAGCTCCTACAATGAGCAGTTCTTC,CASSPRPSSSYNEQFF
TRBV27,.,TRBD2,TRBJ2-3,TGTGCCAGCGCCCGGGAGGACACGCAGTATTTT,CASAREDTQYF
TRBV6-6,.,TRBD2,TRBJ2-5,TGTGCCAGTAATGGGGGGGGAGTGGAGACCCAGTACTTC,CASNGGGVETQYF
TRBV2,.,.,TRBJ2-6,TGTGCCAGCAAGGACAGAAACTCTGGGGCCAACGTCCTGACTTTC,CASKDRNSGANVLTF
TRBV5-4,.,TRBD1,TRBJ2-5,TGTGCCAGCAGCCCACAGGGGGCAGGAGAGACCCAGTACTTC,CASSPQGAGETQYF
TRBV9,.,.,TRBJ2-7,TGTGCCAGCAGCGTAGACGGGTACTACGAGCAGTACTTC,CASSVDGYYEQYF
TRBV21-1,once,.,TRBJ1-2,TGTGCCGGCAAGGAGGGAGGCTACACCTTC,CAGKEGGYTF
TRBV6-6,.,.,TRBJ2-7,TGTGCCAGCAGTTACGCGGCCGGTCCCTACGAGCAGTACTTC,CASSYAAGPYEQYF
TRBV30,.,.,TRBJ2-7,TGTGCCTGGAGTGTCCTCTACGAGCAGTACTTC,CAWSVLYEQYF
TRBV12-3/TRBV12-4,.,.,TRBJ2-5,TGTGCCAGCAGTTTTAAGCATTCAGAGACCCAGTACTTC,CASSFKHSETQYF
TRBV25-1,.,TRBD1,TRBJ2-7,TGTGCCAGCAGTGAGTCCACAGGGGCCTACGAGCAGTACTTC,CASSESTGAYEQYF
TRBV3-1,.,.,TRBJ2-5,TGTGCCAGCAGCCCTACTTTGGAGACCCAGTACTTC,CASSPTLETQYF
TRBV29-1,.,.,TRBJ1-1,TGCAGCGTTGAACCCCTCCCCGCGGGACGGCCTAACACTGAAGCTTTCTTT,CSVEPLPAGRPNTEAFF
TRBV27,.,.,TRBJ2-5,TGTGCCAGCAGAAAACAAGAGACCCAGTACTTC,CASRKQETQYF
TRBV12-3/TRBV12-4,.,TRBD2,TRBJ2-1,TGTGCCAGCAGTTTTGCGGGGGGGCCCAATGAGCAGTTCTTC,CASSFAGGPNEQFF
TRBV6-5,.,.,TRBJ1-1,TGTGCCAGCAGTTATGGCACTGAAGCTTTCTTT,CASSYGTEAFF
TRBV5-1,.,.,TRBJ1-3,TGCGCCAGCAGCAACGGGACAAACTCTGGAAACACCATATATTTT,CASSNGTNSGNTIYF
TRBV6-1,.,.,TRBJ2-4,TGTGCCAGCAGTGACTTTTCTGGGGTAGCCAAAAACATTCAGTACTTC,CASSDFSGVAKNIQYF
TRBV12-3/TRBV12-4,.,TRBD2,TRBJ2-5,TGTGCCAGCAGGTCCACTAGCGGAGGACGAGAGACCCAGTACTTC,CASRSTSGGRETQYF
TRBV28,.,TRBD2,TRBJ2-5,TGTGCCAGCAGCCGATCGCGGGGGACAGAGACCCAGTACTTC,CASSRSRGTETQYF
TRBV5-1,.,.,TRBJ2-7,TGCGCCAGCAGCTTGGGGGTCGGGACGGGGACCTACGAGCAGTACTTC,CASSLGVGTGTYEQYF
TRBV30,.,.,TRBJ1-4,TGTGCCTGGAGAACCCAGGGAAATGAAAAACTGTTTTTT,CAWRTQGNEKLFF
TRBV30,.,.,TRBJ1-1,TGTGCCTGGAGTGTCCTCGGACAGACTCTCGGTGCTTTCTTT,CAWSVLGQTLGAFF
TRBV3-1,once,.,TRBJ2-1,TGTGCCAGCAGCCAGGGTGTTCAGCAGTTCTTC,CASSQGVQQFF
TRBV20-1,.,.,TRBJ2-7,TGCAGTGTGACCTCAGGGTCTCGCGGCGAGCAGTACTTC,CSVTSGSRGEQYF
TRBV6-6,.,.,TRBJ1-1,TGTGCCAGCAGTAGTGGGGACGGTGGTGCTTTCTTT,CASSSGDGGAFF
TRBV3-1,.,.,TRBJ1-5,TGTGCCAGCAGCCAATACCTAGACAGCAATCAGCCCCAGCATTTT,CASSQYLDSNQPQHF
TRBV11-2,.,.,TRBJ1-1,TGTGCCAGCAGCCGTGATAGATGGAACACTGAAGCTTTCTTT,CASSRDRWNTEAFF
TRBV7-2,.,TRBD1,TRBJ2-7,TGTGCCAGCAGGGGACAGGGGGGGGACGAGCAGTACTTC,CASRGQGGDEQYF
TRBV12-3/TRBV12-4,.,.,TRBJ2-1,TGTGCCAGCAGTAGCCTAAGCTCCTACAATGAGCAGTTCTTC,CASSSLSSYNEQFF
TRBV18,.,TRBD1,TRBJ2-5,TGTGCCAGCTCACCGCGACAGGGGAGTGGTTCGGAGACCCAGTACTTC,CASSPRQGSGSETQYF
TRBV6-6,few,TRBD1,TRBJ1-5,TGTGCCAGCAGGGACAGGGTTAGCAATCAGCCCCAGCATTTT,CASRDRVSNQPQHF
TRBV5-1,.,TRBD1,TRBJ2-7,TGCGCCAGCAGCCTGGGGAGACAGGGGTCCTACGAGCAGTACTTC,CASSLGRQGSYEQYF
TRBV18,.,.,TRBJ2-7,TGTGCCAGCTCACGGGGGAAACAGGGCACCTACGAGCAGTACTTC,CASSRGKQGTYEQYF
TRBV15,.,TRBD1,TRBJ2-5,TGTGCCACCAGCAGAGGCAAGGACAGGGGGAGCGAGACCCAGTACTTC,CATSRGKDRGSETQYF
TRBV6-2/TRBV6-3,.,.,TRBJ1-5,TGTGCCAGCAGTTACTATATCGGGGGACGTCAGCCCCAGCATTTT,CASSYYIGGRQPQHF
TRBV19,.,.,TRBJ1-1,TGTGCCAGTAGCCAGGCAGGGGTAGTAGCTTTCTTT,CASSQAGVVAFF
TRBV20-1,.,TRBD1,TRBJ1-4,TGCAGTGCGCTAAACAGGGGCTTAAACGAAAAACTGTTTTTT,CSALNRGLNEKLFF
TRBV5-1,once,TRBD2,TRBJ2-5,TGCGCCAGCAGCTTCAGCGGACTAGCGGGAGCGGAGACCCAGTACTTC,CASSFSGLAGAETQYF
TRBV30,.,.,TRBJ1-2,TGTGCCTGGAGTGTAGCCGGACACGCGTTCAGTGTTGGCTACACCTTC,CAWSVAGHAFSVGYTF
TRBV5-1,.,TRBD1,TRBJ2-2,TGCGCCAGCAGCAACGACAGGGTTCGTTCCACCGGGGAGCTGTTTTTT,CASSNDRVRSTGELFF
TRBV5-1,.,TRBD1,TRBJ2-4,TGCGCCAGCAGCCATGGGACAGGGACGAGACCCATTCAGTACTTC,CASSHGTGTRPIQYF
TRBV21-1,once,.,TRBJ2-1,TGTGCCAGAAAGGGGGGCTGGAGCAATGAGCAGTTCTTC,CARKGGWSNEQFF
TRBV10-3,.,.,TRBJ2-7,TGTGCCATCAGTTCGACCCAATACGAGCAGTACTTC,CAISSTQYEQYF
TRBV20-1,.,.,TRBJ1-5,TGCAGTGGGACAGCGAGCAATCAGCCCCAGCATTTT,CSGTASNQPQHF
TRBV9,.,.,TRBJ1-1,TGTGCCAGCAGCGTAGCCCCGGGGACGAACACTGAAGCTTTCTTT,CASSVAPGTNTEAFF
TRBV5-4,few,.,TRBJ2-5,TGTGCCAGCAGCTTGGATATTCAAGAGACCCAGTACTTC,CASSLDIQETQYF
TRBV5-1,.,TRBD1,TRBJ2-7,TGCGCCAGCAGCTTGGGCTCCTCCGGGACAGGGATCTACGAGCAGTACTTC,CASSLGSSGTGIYEQYF